The 27 T cell receptor beta chains presented below share a single source sample, sequenced in a study of shared clonotypes between healthy human individuals. Assay used: immunoSEQ multiplex PCR; TCRdb lists only in-frame clones, some missing. The table records some 2,400,000 clones, more than 90% of them present only once. Sequencing was performed on naive CD4+ T cells sorted from blood. Sample subset: CD45RA+ positively selected. These receptors were collected from a man aged 18-30 years in good health.

This chain uses TRBV6-1 with TRBJ1-5; D might be TRBD1 (5 bases). Trimming shortened V by 5 bases and J by 6 bases, and 14 bases separated the two germline ends. The CDR3 is 14 residues long. Germline V gene lookup returns CDR1 MNHNS and CDR2 SASEGT. CDR3 sequence reads: CASSSLGGGQPQHF. The CDR3 nucleotides are TGTGCCAGCAGTTCTCTGGGGGGGGGTCAGCCCCAGCATTTT.

As regards this clone: A read error may account for a junction end that differs from germline. The chain links TRBV6-1 to TRBJ1-3; D ambiguous. The germline CDR1 and CDR2 sequences are MNHNS and SASEGT. The CDR3 extends over 12 amino acids. The CDR3 DNA is TGTGCCAGCTGTGAAGTCGGAAACACCATATATTTT. Translating it yields CASCEVGNTIYF.

This chain connects TRBV7-9 to TRBJ1-1; D is perhaps TRBD1 (6 bases). V shed 1 base and J shed 10 bases, with 10 bases lying between them. Germline lookup yields CDR1 SEHNR and CDR2 FQNEAQ (reference sequence). This CDR3 comprises 12 residues. The CDR3, as DNA: TGTGCCAGCAGCTTAGAACAGGGTGGAGCTTTCTTT. Translated: CASSLEQGGAFF.

For this clone: This sample includes further DNA sequences coding for the same CDR3. The gene calls are TRBV5-1 and TRBJ2-5, with 7 bases identical to TRBD1. The CDR3 runs to 14 residues. With 1 base clipped from V and 3 bases from J, the junction kept 3 bases outside the gene matches. The V gene's germline CDR1 is SGHRS and CDR2 YFSETQ. The CDR3 DNA is TGCGCCAGCAGCTTGAGAGACAGGGAAGAGACCCAGTACTTC. It encodes CASSLRDREETQYF.

This chain connects TRBV5-1 to TRBJ2-7; D unclear. Germline loops: CDR1 SGHRS, CDR2 YFSETQ. This CDR3 is built from 14 residues. V was clipped by 1 base and J by 0 bases, with 8 bases between them. CDR3 protein: CASSLPGDSYEQYF. The CDR3 nucleotides read TGCGCCAGCAGCTTGCCCGGTGACTCCTACGAGCAGTACTTC.

The chain uses TRBV12-5 and TRBJ2-5; D is perhaps TRBD1 (6 bases). Germline-derived CDR1 and CDR2 are LGHNT and FRNRAP. Trimming removed 3 bases at V and 5 bases at J, with 10 bases between. The CDR3 runs to 13 residues. The CDR3 loop is CASGFNRAETQYF. The CDR3 nucleotides are TGTGCTAGTGGTTTTAACAGGGCGGAGACCCAGTACTTC.

Worth noting for this clone: This sample also contains other DNA sequences that code for the same CDR3. This chain connects TRBV15 to TRBJ1-5; D gene uncertain. Germline CDR1 reads LNHNV; CDR2 reads YYDKDF (reference sequence). V lost 4 bases and J 0 bases, leaving 4 bases between the germline ends. This CDR3 region has 13 residues. In DNA form, the CDR3 reads TGTGCCACCAGCACGGGTAGCAATCAGCCCCAGCATTTT. Protein product: CATSTGSNQPQHF. Full variable domain (rest looked up from reference TRBV15 and TRBJ1-5): DAMVIQNPRYQVTQFGKPVTLSCSQTLNHNVMYWYQQKSSQAPKLLFHYYDKDFNNEADTPDNFQSRRPNTSFCFLDIRSPGLGDTAMYLCATSTGSNQPQHFGDGTRLSIL.

The J gene is TRBJ2-6, the V gene TRBV2; no definite D call. This CDR3 has 15 residues. The germline CDR1 and CDR2 sequences are SNHLY and FYNNEI. The germline V and J ends were trimmed by 1 base and 4 bases, with 8 bases remaining between them. The CDR3 loop reads CASSEGRAGANVLTF. CDR3 DNA: TGTGCCAGCAGTGAAGGTAGGGCCGGGGCCAACGTCCTGACTTTC.

V is TRBV5-1 and J is TRBJ1-1; a possible D gene is TRBD1 (5 bases). This CDR3 is 15 amino acids long. Per germline, CDR1 SGHRS and CDR2 YFSETQ. The V end was cut by 0 bases, the J end by 5 bases, with 14 bases between. For the CDR3, the DNA is TGCGCCAGCAGCTTGGTTGGCGAGGGGAGGACTGAAGCTTTCTTT. This codes for CASSLVGEGRTEAFF.

The J gene is TRBJ2-5, the V gene TRBV7-8; unclear D gene. The ends were cut back, 2 bases at V and 4 bases at J, with 14 bases in the middle. Germline V gene lookup returns CDR1 SGHVS and CDR2 FQNEAQ. CDR3 length equals 15 residues. CDR3 sequence: CASSLNGRSGETQYF. CDR3 in DNA: TGTGCCAGCAGCTTAAATGGACGGTCGGGAGAGACCCAGTACTTC.

This clone is a singleton in its sample. V and J are TRBV6-1 and TRBJ2-5; perhaps TRBD2 as D (5 bases). The CDR3 runs to 17 residues. V shed 0 bases and J shed 6 bases, with 20 bases lying between them. The V gene's germline CDR1 is MNHNS and CDR2 SASEGT. CDR3 region: CASSEAPRALTLKTQYF. CDR3 coding DNA: TGTGCCAGCAGTGAAGCCCCGCGGGCCTTGACTTTGAAGACCCAGTACTTC.

The rearrangement joins TRBV10-3 to TRBJ2-2, with 10 nucleotides matching TRBD1. This CDR3 comprises 16 residues. Per germline, CDR1 ENHRY and CDR2 SYGVKD. With 3 bases clipped from V and 4 bases from J, the junction kept 5 bases outside the gene matches. Here the CDR3 DNA reads TGTGCCATCAGTGACCGGGACAGGGGTGGCACCGGGGAGCTGTTTTTT. Its translation: CAISDRDRGGTGELFF.

The V gene is TRBV5-1, the J gene TRBJ2-7; no reliable D call. The germline gives CDR1 SGHRS, CDR2 YFSETQ. This CDR3 spans 13 amino acids. The V and J ends lost 7 bases and 0 bases respectively, with 11 bases between them. CDR3 coding DNA: TGCGCCAGCGGAATATCGTTCTCCTACGAGCAGTACTTC. Residues: CASGISFSYEQYF.

V gene TRBV6-1 combines with J gene TRBJ2-3; D might be TRBD2 (5 bases). V shed 1 base and J shed 7 bases, with 12 bases lying between them. CDR1 MNHNS and CDR2 SASEGT come from the germline V gene. CDR3 size: 14 residues. This chain's CDR3 is CASSEGLITHTQYF. In DNA form, the CDR3 reads TGTGCCAGCAGTGAAGGACTAATTACTCATACGCAGTATTTT.

The CDR3 sequence is CASSWTGEGVDTQYF. CDR3 coding DNA: TGCGCCAGCAGCTGGACAGGGGAAGGGGTAGATACGCAGTATTTT. The J gene is TRBJ2-3, the V gene TRBV5-1, with 9 bases matching TRBD1. V lost 3 bases and J lost 5; bases outside the gene matches: 7. Germline lookup yields CDR1 SGHRS and CDR2 YFSETQ. The CDR3 loop spans 15 amino acids.

The chain joins TRBV7-2 to TRBJ1-1; D not resolved. The ends were cut back, 3 bases at V and 1 base at J, with 9 bases in the middle. The V gene's germline CDR1 is SGHTA and CDR2 FQGNSA. The CDR3 is 14 amino acids. The CDR3 DNA reads as TGTGCCAGCAGCTTCTCTTCCTCGAACACTGAAGCTTTCTTT. Protein product: CASSFSSSNTEAFF.

The V call is TRBV28, the J call TRBJ2-6; TRBD1 matches 12 bases. With V trimmed by 6 bases and J by 0 bases, 6 bases remained unmatched. CDR1 is MDHEN and CDR2 is SYDVKM in the germline V gene. The CDR3 is made up of 18 amino acids. The CDR3: CASSTGQGAFSGANVLTF. Written as DNA, the CDR3 is TGTGCCAGCAGCACGGGACAGGGGGCCTTCTCTGGGGCCAACGTCCTGACTTTC.

This clone was seen a single time. The J gene is TRBJ1-2, the V gene TRBV28; D is perhaps TRBD1 (5 bases). Germline loops: CDR1 MDHEN, CDR2 SYDVKM. Trimming stripped 4 bases from V and 4 bases from J, with 10 bases between. This CDR3 region has 13 residues. The CDR3 DNA reads TGTGCCAGCAGTTCGGGACGGTTCTATGGCTACACCTTC. Translated, it gives CASSSGRFYGYTF.

This clone was recorded once. The chain uses TRBV15 and TRBJ1-3; D not certain. CDR1 is LNHNV, CDR2 YYDKDF, per germline (reference sequence). V was pared by 0 bases and J by 0 bases, with 6 bases between. The CDR3 extends over 15 amino acids. CDR3 region: CATSRDTASGNTIYF. CDR3 DNA sequence: TGTGCCACCAGCAGAGATACTGCCTCTGGAAACACCATATATTTT.

This clone has only one observation. This chain connects TRBV7-2 to TRBJ2-1, with D possibly matching TRBD1 (7 bases). Germline V gives CDR1 SGHTA, CDR2 FQGNSA. The CDR3 is 15 residues long. V shed 4 bases and J shed 7 bases, with 17 bases lying between them. CDR3 loop: CASSSQVAGGNEQFF. In nucleotides, the CDR3 is TGTGCCAGCAGCTCCCAGGTGGCAGGGGGGAATGAGCAGTTCTTC.

The J gene is TRBJ2-7, the V gene TRBV5-1, with 10 bases aligning to TRBD1. Germline V lookup: CDR1 SGHRS, CDR2 YFSETQ. The CDR3 totals 14 residues. V dropped 7 bases and J dropped 2; count of bases not matched to a gene: 6. This CDR3 reads CASASGTGAYEQYF. In DNA form, the CDR3 reads TGCGCCAGCGCCTCCGGGACAGGGGCCTACGAGCAGTACTTC.

With regard to this clone: At one end the junction does not follow the germline gene, possibly because of a read error. The chain is built from TRBV7-7 and TRBJ1-2; D not certain. The CDR3 covers 19 residues. Per germline, CDR1 SSHAT and CDR2 FNYEAQ (reference sequence). The CDR3, as DNA: TGTGCTAGCACCCTCCGAGCAGGCCTTATTGAGAGTGGTGGCTATGGCTACACCTTC. Amino acid sequence: CASTLRAGLIESGGYGYTF.

CDR3 coding DNA: TGTGCCAGCAGCCTCGACCTGAGCACTAGCGGGAGAGAGGGCGAGCAGTACTTC. It yields the protein CASSLDLSTSGREGEQYF. V is TRBV7-9 and J is TRBJ2-7, with 11 bases matching TRBD2. Per germline, CDR1 SEHNR and CDR2 FQNEAQ (reference sequence). The CDR3 extends over 18 amino acids. The junction had 18 bases not matched to a gene; V was cut back by 5 bases and J by 6 bases.

The chain joins TRBV11-2 to TRBJ2-7; 7 bases are a match to TRBD1. Germline V gene data show CDR1 as SGHAT and CDR2 as FQNNGV. The V segment lost 2 bases and the J segment 2 bases; nucleotides outside the gene matches: 9. The CDR3 consists of 16 residues. In DNA, the CDR3 is TGTGCCAGCAGCTTAAAATTCCGGACAGGTACCTACGAGCAGTACTTC. This gives the protein CASSLKFRTGTYEQYF.

The V gene is TRBV5-1, the J gene TRBJ1-1; no reliable D call. V lost 5 bases and J 4 bases, leaving 12 bases between the germline ends. Germline V gene sequence: CDR1 SGHRS, CDR2 YFSETQ. This CDR3 comprises 13 residues. The CDR3 loop is CASSETASTEAFF. CDR3 in DNA: TGCGCCAGCAGTGAGACCGCCAGCACTGAAGCTTTCTTT.

In the case of this clone: Other DNA sequences in this specimen translate into the identical CDR3. The chain employs TRBV15 and TRBJ2-3; D gene uncertain. The CDR3 is 13 residues long. In germline, CDR1 is LNHNV, CDR2 YYDKDF (reference sequence). V was shortened by 1 base and J by 1 base, with 3 bases between the two germline ends. The CDR3 sequence: CATSRGGTDTQYF. In DNA, the CDR3 is TGTGCCACCAGCAGAGGTGGCACAGATACGCAGTATTTT.

This chain joins TRBV27 and TRBJ1-5; tentatively, D is TRBD1 (5 bases). Trimming pared 3 bases from V and 1 base from J, leaving 13 bases between. Germline V gives CDR1 MNHEY, CDR2 SMNVEV (reference sequence). CDR3 size: 16 residues. Here the CDR3 DNA reads TGTGCCAGCAGTTTCGGGGGGGGTGGGAGCAATCAGCCCCAGCATTTT. Protein sequence: CASSFGGGGSNQPQHF.